These 24 T cell receptor beta chains share one sample of origin, sequenced in a study of T cells in Graves' hyperthyroidism and ophthalmopathy. TCR beta CDR3 sequences were amplified from RNA transcripts. The primer set for the first-round RT-PCR of the TCR CDR3 was HTBI. TCRdb reanalysed the multiplex PCR reads using MiXCR and keeps one entry per CDR3 protein. The sample includes a few hundred thousand distinct CDR3 sequences, roughly 18% of them seen just once. Input material: blood. Source of these receptors: a man aged 45-65 years with Graves' ophthalmopathy.

This clonotype was detected a few times. V is TRBV5-1 and J is TRBJ2-7; 9 bases match TRBD2. Unmatched junction bases numbered 9, after V lost 3 bases and J lost 2 bases. Germline CDR1 and CDR2: SGHRS and YFSETQ. CDR3 length: 16 residues. CDR3 protein: CASSSQTSGATYEQYF. CDR3 in DNA: TGCGCCAGCAGCTCACAGACTAGCGGAGCAACCTACGAGCAGTACTTC.

CDR3 sequence: CSVSGDAGVGELFF. CDR3 bases: TGCAGCGTTTCAGGGGACGCGGGGGTCGGGGAGCTGTTTTTT. V is TRBV29-1 and J is TRBJ2-2, with D perhaps matching TRBD2 (7 bases). Germline-derived CDR1 and CDR2 are SQVTM and ANQGSEA. Trimming stripped 5 bases from V and 7 bases from J, with 17 bases between. CDR3 size: 14 residues.

This clonotype was found a few times. The gene calls are TRBV6-2 or TRBV6-3 and TRBJ1-5; 8 bases match TRBD1. This CDR3 contains 13 residues. CDR1 is MNHEY and CDR2 is SVGEGT in the germline V gene. V trimming: 6 bases; J trimming: 7 bases; junction bases outside the gene matches: 5. CDR3 in amino acids: CASSSDRVQPQHF. DNA for the CDR3: TGTGCCAGCAGCTCGGACAGGGTACAGCCCCAGCATTTT.

V gene TRBV11-2 combines with J gene TRBJ2-2; D gene uncertain. This CDR3 is built from 13 residues. Trimming removed 6 bases at V and 5 bases at J, with 10 bases between. Per germline, CDR1 SGHAT and CDR2 FQNNGV. CDR3 residues: CASRWTVTGELFF. CDR3 DNA: TGTGCCAGCAGATGGACGGTTACCGGGGAGCTGTTTTTT. Complete variable domain (other parts from reference TRBV11-2 and TRBJ2-2): EAGVAQSPRYKIIEKRQSVAFWCNPISGHATLYWYQQILGQGPKLLIQFQNNGVVDDSQLPKDRFSAERLKGVDSTLKIQPAKLEDSAVYLCASRWTVTGELFFGEGSRLTVL.

This clonotype turned up a few times. Here the CDR3 reads CASSFRGRPGTGELFF. The CDR3 DNA follows: TGTGCCAGTAGTTTCAGGGGGCGCCCGGGGACCGGGGAGCTGTTTTTT. V gene TRBV19 combines with J gene TRBJ2-2, with 8 nucleotides matching TRBD1. V shed 5 bases, J shed 5 bases, and the junction held 10 bases outside the gene matches. The CDR3 has 16 amino acids. Looked up from germline, CDR1 is LNHDA and CDR2 is SQIVND (reference sequence).

The rearrangement links TRBV29-1 to TRBJ2-1; D ambiguous. Germline V gives CDR1 SQVTM, CDR2 ANQGSEA. The CDR3 has 15 residues. Trimming shortened V by 5 bases and J by 3 bases, and 17 bases separated the two germline ends. CDR3 sequence (DNA): TGCAGCGTTCGAAAACAAGGTAACTACTACAATGAGCAGTTCTTC. Protein sequence: CSVRKQGNYYNEQFF.

J is TRBJ2-5 and V is TRBV5-1, with 7 bases identical to TRBD2. CDR1 is SGHRS and CDR2 is YFSETQ in the germline V gene. The V and J ends lost 1 base and 6 bases, in that order; junction bases with no gene match: 6. The CDR3 sequence is 14 residues long. The CDR3 loop reads CASSLRGETKTQYF. CDR3 bases: TGCGCCAGCAGCTTGCGGGGGGAAACCAAGACCCAGTACTTC.

Comments on this clonotype: Mismatch with germline at one junction end may stem from a read error. The V call is TRBV5-1, the J call TRBJ1-2; D unresolved. Germline-derived CDR1 and CDR2 are SGHRS and YFSETQ. The CDR3 length is 12 residues. The CDR3 DNA sequence: TGCACCAGCAGCTCACAACGGGATGGCTACACCTTC. It specifies CTSSSQRDGYTF.

This clonotype has only one observation. The V call is TRBV20-1, the J call TRBJ1-5; the D is unclear. Germline values: CDR1 DFQATT, CDR2 SNEGSKA (reference sequence). Trimming took 2 bases from V and 0 from J, leaving 11 bases between them. CDR3 length: 15 residues. The CDR3 nucleotides are TGCAGTGCTAGACCTATTACCGATAGCAATCAGCCCCAGCATTTT. It encodes CSARPITDSNQPQHF.

The CDR3 region has the DNA TGTGCCAGCAGAAGAGCGGGAGGGCGGAGCTCCTACAATGAGCAGTTCTTC. Protein sequence: CASRRAGGRSSYNEQFF. The gene calls are TRBV2 and TRBJ2-1; TRBD2 agrees at 10 bases. CDR3 length: 17 amino acids. Germline V gene sequence: CDR1 SNHLY, CDR2 FYNNEI. V was clipped by 6 bases and J by 0 bases; unmatched bases: 8.

This clonotype was picked up a small number of times. The chain uses TRBV2 and TRBJ1-2; no firm D call. CDR3 length: 10 amino acids. Germline values: CDR1 SNHLY, CDR2 FYNNEI. The V gene lost 3 bases and the J gene lost 6 bases, with 2 bases spanning the gap. CDR3: CASSDNGYTF. CDR3 in DNA: TGTGCCAGCAGTGACAATGGCTACACCTTC.

This clonotype was picked up a small number of times. The chain uses TRBV9 and TRBJ1-1; 10 bases fit TRBD1. J lost 1 base, V lost 3 bases, and 6 bases had no gene match. CDR3 length: 16 amino acids. CDR1 and CDR2 (germline): SGDLS, YYNGEE. Here the CDR3 reads CASSGDRGGRNTEAFF. The CDR3 coding sequence is TGTGCCAGCAGCGGGGACAGGGGAGGAAGGAACACTGAAGCTTTCTTT.

This clonotype was seen only once. The chain employs TRBV29-1 and TRBJ2-1; TRBD2 agrees at 12 bases. The CDR3 is 18 residues long. CDR1 and CDR2 (germline): SQVTM, ANQGSEA. Trimming at V came to 0 bases and at J to 4 bases, leaving 10 bases not matched to a gene. The CDR3 region is CSVEDGGTSGYTYNEQFF. DNA of the CDR3: TGCAGCGTTGAAGATGGCGGGACTAGCGGGTATACTTACAATGAGCAGTTCTTC.

This clonotype was counted ten times or more. The chain employs TRBV9 and TRBJ1-5, with D possibly being TRBD1 (5 bases). The CDR3 has 16 amino acids. The V end was cut by 0 bases, the J end by 1 base, with 11 bases between. Germline CDR1 reads SGDLS; CDR2 reads YYNGEE. Here the CDR3 DNA reads TGTGCCAGCAGCGTAGGGCAGGGCGGGAGCAATCAGCCCCAGCATTTT. This gives the protein CASSVGQGGSNQPQHF.

The table lists this clonotype with many counts. The rearrangement joins TRBV2 to TRBJ1-1; D uncertain. The CDR3 is made up of 11 amino acids. Germline CDR1 reads SNHLY; CDR2 reads FYNNEI. The V and J ends lost 7 bases and 5 bases respectively, with 8 bases between them. This CDR3 reads CASTRETEAFF. The CDR3 DNA sequence: TGTGCCAGCACTCGAGAAACTGAAGCTTTCTTT.

The chain uses TRBV7-9 and TRBJ2-1; 10 nucleotides align to TRBD2. This CDR3 is 13 amino acids long. Germline V gene lookup returns CDR1 SEHNR and CDR2 FQNEAQ (reference sequence). The junction had 1 base not matched to a gene; V was cut back by 2 bases and J by 9 bases. CDR3 sequence reads: CASSLSGRGEQFF. The CDR3 DNA reads as TGTGCCAGCAGCTTAAGCGGGAGGGGTGAGCAGTTCTTC.

In its sample, this clonotype was seen a few times. This chain uses TRBV12-3 or TRBV12-4 with TRBJ2-2, with 8 bases aligning to TRBD2. The CDR3 contains 15 residues. V gave up 4 bases and J gave up 5 bases; unmatched junction bases: 6. The CDR3 protein is CASSSGGARTGELFF. DNA for the CDR3: TGTGCCAGCAGTTCCGGGGGGGCACGAACCGGGGAGCTGTTTTTT.

Details on this clonotype: With a much larger clone just one base away, this may be a read error. The chain joins TRBV7-2 to TRBJ2-7; D is ambiguous. The end of the DNA is better explained by TRBJ2-1, so the J call may be wrong. Germline CDR1 reads SGHTA; CDR2 reads FQGNSA. The CDR3 is 14 amino acids. The CDR3 loop is CASSLDTSSYEQFF. CDR3 DNA: TGTGCCAGCAGCTTAGACACATCAAGCTACGAGCAGTTCTTC.

This clonotype was seen only a few times. A much larger clone is a single base away; this may be a read error. The conserved final phenylalanine or tryptophan is absent from the CDR3, which likely points to a read error. This chain links TRBV11-2 with TRBJ2-7, with no clear D. The CDR3 covers 13 residues. V shed 5 bases and J shed 6 bases, with 14 bases lying between them. Germline CDR1 and CDR2: SGHAT and FQNNGV. CDR3 DNA: TGTGCCAGCAGCCCGGACGGCGGATCCGAGCAGTACCTC. Its protein is CASSPDGGSEQYL.

The chain has TRBV12-3 or TRBV12-4 and TRBJ2-7, with D possibly being TRBD1 (5 bases). The length of the CDR3 is 15 residues. The V end was cut by 1 base, the J end by 5 bases, with 15 bases between. CDR3 sequence (DNA): TGTGCCAGCAGTTTAGGGGCCAGGGTAGGCGACGAGCAGTACTTC. It is translated as CASSLGARVGDEQYF.

V gene TRBV27 combines with J gene TRBJ2-1; 11 bases agree with TRBD2. The CDR3 is made up of 15 amino acids. With V trimmed by 6 bases and J by 4 bases, 5 bases remained unmatched. Germline V gene sequence: CDR1 MNHEY, CDR2 SMNVEV (reference sequence). CDR3 bases: TGTGCCAGCAGAGTAGGGACTAGCGGATACAATGAGCAGTTCTTC. Residues: CASRVGTSGYNEQFF.

CDR3 in DNA: TGTGCCAGCACCCCGATGGGGGGCGGGACAGATACGCAGTATTTT. Amino acid sequence: CASTPMGGGTDTQYF. The rearrangement joins TRBV9 to TRBJ2-3; D is perhaps TRBD1 or TRBD2 (6 bases each). V was pared by 6 bases and J by 3 bases, with 17 bases between. The germline gives CDR1 SGDLS, CDR2 YYNGEE. There are 15 residues in the CDR3.

In this sample, this clonotype turned up many times. The chain combines TRBV6-1 with TRBJ1-1; D is undetermined. Trimming took off 6 bases at V and 1 base at J, with 3 bases between the two ends. Germline CDR1 MNHNS, CDR2 SASEGT. The CDR3 sequence is 11 residues long. The CDR3 sequence: CASSPNTEAFF. The CDR3 DNA sequence: TGTGCCAGCAGCCCGAACACTGAAGCTTTCTTT.

This rearrangement joins TRBV3-1 to TRBJ2-2; TRBD1 agrees at 7 bases. Germline-derived CDR1 and CDR2 are LGHDT and YNNKEL (reference sequence). The V segment lost 4 bases and the J segment 5 bases; nucleotides outside the gene matches: 4. CDR3 length: 14 residues. The CDR3 loop is CASSPPQGTGELFF. Here the CDR3 DNA reads TGTGCCAGCAGCCCGCCACAGGGGACCGGGGAGCTGTTTTTT. The variable domain in full, completed from reference TRBV3-1 and TRBJ2-2, reads DTAVSQTPKYLVTQMGNDKSIKCEQNLGHDTMYWYKQDSKKFLKIMFSYNNKELIINETVPNRFSPKSPDKAHLNLHINSLELGDSAVYFCASSPPQGTGELFFGEGSRLTVL.